Listed below are T cell receptor beta chains from one sample, sequenced in a study of blood T cell repertoires in COVID-19. Assay: immunoSEQ multiplex PCR; the TCRdb copy retains only in-frame clones and omits some. The sample has 150,000 to 200,000 clones, 82% seen once. Sequences were obtained from PBMCs or T cells enriched from blood (not recorded which). The receptors derive from an older woman with acute COVID-19. The CDR3 runs from the conserved cysteine through the conserved F or W. A D gene is named only where the DNA matches it firmly. Size tells how often a clone was seen (once, few, many) or the class of an expanded clone, and some rows leave it out.

length: 14
V: TRBV7-9
D: NA
size: NA
J: TRBJ2-5
DNA: TGTGCCAGCAGCTCCACGGGGACTCAAGAGACCCAGTACTTC
CDR3: CASSSTGTQETQYF

length: 15
V: TRBV5-1
D: TRBD2
size: NA
J: TRBJ2-2
DNA: TGCGCCAGCAGGAGGACTAGCGAGAACACCGGGGAGCTGTTTTTT
CDR3: CASRRTSENTGELFF

length: 16
V: TRBV4-3
D: NA
size: NA
J: TRBJ1-4
DNA: TGCGCCAGCAGCCAAGATCCCACAGGGAGAAGTGAAAAACTGTTTTTT
CDR3: CASSQDPTGRSEKLFF

length: 14
V: TRBV14
D: TRBD1
size: many
J: TRBJ2-1
DNA: TGTGCCAGCAGTATCACCGCAGGGGGCAATGAGCAGTTCTTC
CDR3: CASSITAGGNEQFF

length: 15
V: TRBV19
D: NA
size: NA
J: TRBJ1-1
DNA: TGTGCCAGTAGTCACACGGGGGGGAAGAACACTGAAGCTTTCTTT
CDR3: CASSHTGGKNTEAFF

length: 15
V: TRBV11-2
D: NA
size: NA
J: TRBJ1-6
DNA: TGTGCCAGCAGCTTAGCGGAGCAGCCTAATTCACCCCTCCACTTT
CDR3: CASSLAEQPNSPLHF

length: 13
V: TRBV5-1
D: NA
size: NA
J: TRBJ2-7
DNA: TGCGCCAGCAGCCTCACCGGACAGTACGAGCAGTACTTC
CDR3: CASSLTGQYEQYF

length: 15
V: TRBV4-3
D: TRBD1
size: NA
J: TRBJ1-1
DNA: TGCGCCAGCAGCTCGACACAGGGGGGTCTTTCTGAAGCTTTCTTT
CDR3: CASSSTQGGLSEAFF

length: 16
V: TRBV7-6
D: NA
size: NA
J: TRBJ2-1
DNA: TGTGCCAGCAGCTTACCCGCTGAAGGAGACTACAATGAGCAGTTCTTC
CDR3: CASSLPAEGDYNEQFF

length: 15
V: TRBV7-6
D: TRBD1
size: NA
J: TRBJ2-1
DNA: TGTGCCAGCAGCAGGACAGGGATCGGATACAATGAGCAGTTCTTC
CDR3: CASSRTGIGYNEQFF

length: 15
V: TRBV28
D: TRBD1
size: NA
J: TRBJ1-2
DNA: TGTGCCAGCAGTCTACCGGGACAGGGAGACTATGGCTACACCTTC
CDR3: CASSLPGQGDYGYTF

length: 15
V: TRBV3-1/TRBV3-2
D: TRBD1
size: NA
J: TRBJ1-1
DNA: TGTGCCAGCAGCCTTGGACAGGGGGGAGTTAGTGAAGCTTTCTTT
CDR3: CASSLGQGGVSEAFF

length: 15
V: TRBV18
D: NA
size: NA
J: TRBJ1-1
DNA: TGTGCCAGCTCACAATTGACGGGGGGTGACACTGAAGCTTTCTTT
CDR3: CASSQLTGGDTEAFF

length: 15
V: TRBV5-4
D: NA
size: NA
J: TRBJ2-7
DNA: TGTGCCAGCAGCTTGGATGGCGGGGGCAACTACGAGCAGTACTTC
CDR3: CASSLDGGGNYEQYF